The next 21 T cell receptor beta chains were all read from a single sample in a study of CD8+ T cells in alopecia areata. Extraction and reverse transcription of RNA yielded cDNA as the sequencing template. The table came from immunoSEQ multiplex PCR; TCRdb's copy has only in-frame clones and leaves some out. Of about 210,000 clones detected, approximately 72% appear once; the ten largest clones hold 0.95% to 1.5%. Treatment in this sample: oral pan-JAK inhibitor, 5-10 mg twice daily. Sample: CD4+ T cells sorted from blood, taken at roughly week 45, from a patient treated with tofacitinib. The receptors originated from a human donor with alopecia areata.

V and J are TRBV4-2 and TRBJ2-7; 11 bases agree with TRBD2. The CDR3 is made up of 16 amino acids. The germline V gene has CDR1 LGHNA and CDR2 YNFKEQ. Trimming took 0 bases from V and 6 from J; bases not matched to a gene: 7. In DNA form, the CDR3 reads TGTGCCAGCAGCCAAGATCGTAGCGGGGGGGCCGGCGAGCAGTACTTC. Its translation is CASSQDRSGGAGEQYF.

This clone was picked up a small number of times. This chain connects TRBV6-1 to TRBJ2-3; TRBD2 aligns across 9 bases. CDR1 and CDR2 from the germline V gene are MNHNS and SASEGT. V lost 6 bases to trimming and J lost 2 bases; unmatched junction nucleotides: 6. The CDR3 extends over 15 amino acids. The CDR3 loop is CASSSSGDVTDTQYF. CDR3 in DNA: TGTGCCAGCAGCTCTAGCGGGGACGTCACAGATACGCAGTATTTT.

The chain is built from TRBV4-3 and TRBJ1-6, with D possibly being TRBD1 (6 bases). This CDR3 contains 15 residues. Germline V gene data show CDR1 as LGHNA and CDR2 as YSLEER. Trimming took off 0 bases at V and 8 bases at J, with 11 bases between the two ends. DNA for the CDR3: TGCGCCAGCAGCCAAGAGGCAGGGGCGGATTCACCCCTCCACTTT. Translated, it gives CASSQEAGADSPLHF.

V and J are TRBV5-6 and TRBJ2-3; 9 bases are shared with TRBD2. This CDR3 contains 15 residues. After removal of 2 bases from V and 3 bases from J, the junction contained 4 bases not matched to a gene. The germline V gene encodes CDR1 SGHDT and CDR2 YYEEEE. In nucleotides, the CDR3 is TGTGCCAGCAGCTTTCCTAGCGGGGAGACAGATACGCAGTATTTT. This encodes CASSFPSGETDTQYF.

V and J are TRBV15 and TRBJ2-7; TRBD1 aligns across 7 bases. Germline trimming cut 0 bases from V and 3 bases from J; bases unmatched to any gene: 5. From germline, CDR1 is LNHNV and CDR2 YYDKDF (reference sequence). This CDR3 is built from 15 residues. The CDR3 bases are TGTGCCACCAGCAGAGATGCAGGGGGTAGCTACGAGCAGTACTTC. Its translation: CATSRDAGGSYEQYF.

This clone was found a few times. The same CDR3 arises from other DNA sequences in this sample as well. This rearrangement joins TRBV9 to TRBJ1-5; unclear D gene. Trimming removed 0 bases at V and 1 base at J, with 2 bases between. CDR1 is SGDLS and CDR2 is YYNGEE in the germline V gene. The length of the CDR3 is 13 residues. The CDR3 reads CASSVGSNQPQHF. CDR3 in DNA: TGTGCCAGCAGCGTAGGGAGCAATCAGCCCCAGCATTTT.

This sequence joins TRBV2 and TRBJ2-3; D gene unclear. With 5 bases removed from V and 7 bases from J, the gap between germline ends came to 13 bases. Germline V gene sequence: CDR1 SNHLY, CDR2 FYNNEI. The CDR3 loop spans 13 amino acids. CDR3 sequence (DNA): TGTGCCAGCAGTATCGTGGAAGGGAATACGCAGTATTTT. Amino acids: CASSIVEGNTQYF.

This chain connects TRBV5-4 to TRBJ2-4, with a tentative D call TRBD2 (7 bases). V lost 7 bases and J 6 bases, leaving 11 bases between the germline ends. The CDR3 runs to 12 residues. Germline assignment: CDR1 SGHNT and CDR2 YYREEE (reference sequence). CDR3 sequence: CASGRGGNIQYF. CDR3 bases: TGTGCCAGCGGGAGGGGGGGAAACATTCAGTACTTC.

The rearrangement links TRBV2 to TRBJ2-3; D is possibly TRBD1 or TRBD2 (6 bases each). V was cut by 10 bases and J by 0 bases, with 11 bases left in between. Germline CDR1 SNHLY, CDR2 FYNNEI. This CDR3 region has 13 residues. The DNA for the CDR3 is TGTGCCACACAGGGACTTAGCACAGATACGCAGTATTTT. This sequence encodes CATQGLSTDTQYF.

This clone was recorded a few times. The V gene is TRBV19, the J gene TRBJ2-1; 9 nucleotides agree with TRBD2. The CDR3 spans 16 residues. Germline assignment: CDR1 LNHDA and CDR2 SQIVND (reference sequence). The junction had 12 bases not matched to a gene; V was cut back by 3 bases and J by 9 bases. As DNA, the CDR3 is TGTGCCAGTAGTATCTTTTCCAGCGGGGGGAGCGTTGAGCAGTTCTTC. Residues: CASSIFSSGGSVEQFF.

The chain links TRBV29-1 to TRBJ1-2; the D gene is possibly TRBD1 (5 bases). CDR1 is SQVTM and CDR2 is ANQGSEA in the germline V gene. The CDR3 runs 14 residues. V was trimmed by 3 bases and J by 4 bases, leaving 15 bases between them. CDR3: CSVDSPGLSYGYTF. For the CDR3, the DNA is TGCAGCGTTGACTCTCCGGGACTGAGCTATGGCTACACCTTC.

CDR3 coding DNA: TGTGCCAGCAGCTTAAGGGGTCACGGAGCGAGAGGAAATTCACCCCTCCACTTT. It codes for CASSLRGHGARGNSPLHF. The chain links TRBV7-8 to TRBJ1-6; the D gene is possibly TRBD1 (5 bases). CDR1 is SGHVS and CDR2 is FQNEAQ in the germline V gene. The CDR3 totals 18 residues. V lost 2 bases, J lost 7 bases, and 21 bases lay in between.

The rearrangement links TRBV29-1 to TRBJ1-1; D may be TRBD1 (6 bases). The CDR3 runs 12 residues. Per the germline V gene, CDR1 is SQVTM and CDR2 is ANQGSEA. Between the trimmed V and J ends, which lost 4 bases and 11 bases, there was a span of 17 bases. CDR3: CSVVLTGILAFF. The CDR3 nucleotides are TGCAGCGTTGTTTTAACAGGGATCCTTGCTTTCTTT.

The chain uses TRBV29-1 and TRBJ2-1; the match to TRBD2 covers 10 bases. Germline CDR1 SQVTM, CDR2 ANQGSEA. The CDR3 runs 15 residues. Trimming at V came to 3 bases and at J to 4 bases, leaving 6 bases not matched to a gene. The CDR3 here is CSVDGKLAGYNEQFF. DNA of the CDR3: TGCAGCGTTGACGGTAAACTAGCGGGGTACAATGAGCAGTTCTTC.

Only a few counts were recorded for this clone. This chain connects TRBV2 to TRBJ2-6; no firm D call. Germline lookup yields CDR1 SNHLY and CDR2 FYNNEI. This CDR3 contains 15 residues. The V end was cut by 3 bases, the J end by 0 bases, with 6 bases between. The CDR3 spells CASSERSSGANVLTF. The CDR3 bases are TGTGCCAGCAGTGAGAGGAGCTCTGGGGCCAACGTCCTGACTTTC.

The chain is built from TRBV18 and TRBJ2-3; D gene unclear. The V end was cut by 0 bases, the J end by 2 bases, with 9 bases between. CDR1 is KGHSH and CDR2 is LQKENI in the germline V gene. The CDR3 spans 15 residues. The CDR3 nucleotides read TGTGCCAGCTCACCACCGTTTTCCGACACAGATACGCAGTATTTT. Translated: CASSPPFSDTDTQYF.

The chain recombines TRBV11-1 with TRBJ1-3, with no clear D. This CDR3 is built from 15 residues. The V gene's germline CDR1 is SGHAT and CDR2 FQDESV (reference sequence). Trimming pared 5 bases from V and 0 bases from J, leaving 11 bases between. The CDR3 sequence: CASSSRQSSGNTIYF. CDR3 sequence (DNA): TGTGCCAGCAGCAGTCGACAATCCTCTGGAAACACCATATATTTT.

This clone was picked up a small number of times. The genes are TRBV5-5 and TRBJ1-1, with TRBD1 matching over 11 bases. The CDR3 consists of 17 residues. CDR1 SGHKS and CDR2 YYEKEE come from the germline V gene (reference sequence). V was pared by 9 bases and J by 8 bases, with 21 bases of the junction left unmatched. CDR3: CATNFRDRGINSQEAFF. CDR3 DNA: TGTGCCACCAATTTCCGGGACAGGGGGATTAATAGTCAAGAAGCTTTCTTT. Full variable domain (remainder filled in from reference TRBV5-5 and TRBJ1-1): DAGVTQSPTHLIKTRGQQVTLRCSPISGHKSVSWYQQVLGQGPQFIFQYYEKEERGRGNFPDRFSARQFPNYSSELNVNALLLGDSALYLCATNFRDRGINSQEAFFGQGTRLTVV.

V gene TRBV5-5 combines with J gene TRBJ1-5; 8 nucleotides align to TRBD1. Germline-derived CDR1 and CDR2 are SGHKS and YYEKEE (reference sequence). The trim removed 4 bases at V and 10 bases at J, leaving 13 bases unmatched. This CDR3 is built from 15 residues. CDR3 DNA: TGTGCCAGCAGCCTAGGACAGGGTGGTTTTCAACCCCAGCATTTT. Translating gives CASSLGQGGFQPQHF.

This clone was counted a few times. The genes are TRBV15 and TRBJ1-2; D is uncertain. The V gene's germline CDR1 is LNHNV and CDR2 YYDKDF (reference sequence). The V and J ends lost 5 bases and 0 bases respectively, with 10 bases between them. There are 14 residues in the CDR3. CDR3 nucleotide sequence: TGTGCCACCAGCGGGGTAGACTCTAACTATGGCTACACCTTC. Amino acids: CATSGVDSNYGYTF. Together with reference TRBV15 and TRBJ1-2, the CDR3 gives the full variable domain: DAMVIQNPRYQVTQFGKPVTLSCSQTLNHNVMYWYQQKSSQAPKLLFHYYDKDFNNEADTPDNFQSRRPNTSFCFLDIRSPGLGDTAMYLCATSGVDSNYGYTFGSGTRLTVV.

For the CDR3, the DNA is TGTGCCAGCAGCCGAGGGAACACCGGGGAGCTGTTTTTT. Translated: CASSRGNTGELFF. The chain carries TRBV14 and TRBJ2-2; D gene uncertain. Germline-derived CDR1 and CDR2 are SGHDN and FVKESK. This CDR3 contains 13 residues. V was pared by 4 bases and J by 1 base, with 4 bases between.